The T cell receptor (beta chain) under discussion was sequenced for a study of blood T cell repertoires in COVID-19. Study context: Sources were T cells, B-cell-depleted T cells, or PBMCs; the material itself was cDNA or gDNA.

The CDR3 sequence is 14 residues long. V was clipped by 3 bases and J by 3 bases, with 11 bases between them. Germline V gene lookup returns CDR1 SEHNR and CDR2 FQNEAQ (reference sequence). In the original workflow: Reference gene primer amplification gave estimated nucleated cell counts. Sequenced by immunoSEQ multiplex PCR; TCRdb stores in-frame clones only, minus some. V and J calls and clone size come straight from that table; D and trimming were deduced from the DNA. The sample records fewer than 500,000 clones, 81% being singletons. The V gene is TRBV7-9, the J gene TRBJ1-2; a possible D gene is TRBD1 (6 bases). The specimen sequenced was peripheral blood. This receptor was obtained from a human donor with acute or convalescent COVID-19. The donor label of this sample is uncertain. This CDR3 is CASSFGTSDYGYTF. The CDR3 DNA follows: TGTGCCAGCAGCTTTGGGACATCAGACTATGGCTACACCTTC.